This TCR beta chain was found in a study of T cell repertoires in cytomegalovirus infection. V lost 2 bases and J lost 4, with 11 bases in between. The germline V gene encodes CDR1 SGHTA and CDR2 FQGNSA. This CDR3 is 15 amino acids long. This clonotype was seen only a few times. Its antigen is unidentified. Findings and caveats of the study: Cumulative frequency (of public TCR beta family members) identified carriers of CMV plus the relevant HLA.

TCRdb reanalysed the reads using MiXCR and keeps one entry per CDR3 protein. The table has approximately 590,000 distinct CDR3 sequences, 40% seen once. V is TRBV7-2 and J is TRBJ2-2; D is ambiguous. The sequence was collected from a human donor in good health (CMV status not recorded). Some clones in this sample may be carry-over from other donors' samples. Sequenced material: cultured PBMCs, taken from culture after CMV antigen stimulation. As DNA, the CDR3 is TGTGCCAGCAGCTTAATCCCTGAGCGCACCGGGGAGCTGTTTTTT. Translation gives CASSLIPERTGELFF.